The TCR beta chain under discussion was sequenced for a study of read filtering for tumor transcriptome and immune sequencing (dated by TCRdb to about 2020). Broadly, across the study: The cohort had 17 male and approximately 13 female patients with a mean age of around 69 years, ranging from about 45 to 85. By revised international staging, 8 or 9 patients were R-ISS I, roughly 17 were R-ISS II and about seven were R-ISS III. After DNase treatment, whole-transcriptome libraries were prepared using the TruSeq RNA Access Library Prep Kit. Per sample, about 3.5 to 10.27 million TCR-region mapped reads were obtained with IR-seq, compared with only about 80 to 1,400 with RNA-seq. TCR repertoires obtained by targeted immune repertoire sequencing and by bulk whole-transcriptome sequencing performed on the same bone marrow samples were compared. One of the main goals was to work out a read-filtering strategy for immune repertoire data, in particular whether clonotypes backed by only a single read should be removed. The study at large found these results: The sorted CD138-negative fraction was composed of a mixed bone marrow immune population rather than of purified T cells. IR-seq captured clonotypes at much higher depth and more reliably than RNA-seq, and smaller IR-seq throughput sufficed to identify most shared clonotypes. Single-read clonotypes made up around 82% of clonotypes but only around 4% of total reads in IR-seq, compared with roughly 70% of clonotypes and approximately 45% of reads in RNA-seq. The correlation between IR-seq and RNA-seq shared clonotype proportions rose when single-read clonotypes were removed.

This clonotype appeared many times. There is no known antigen for this receptor. Base qualities are not at hand, and no much larger clone is one base apart. Bone marrow was sampled from every patient at the time of active disease. Bone marrow mononuclear cells were isolated by Ficoll-Hypaque density gradient centrifugation. CD138-negative cells were obtained by negative selection after labeling with CD138 magnetic microbeads on a MACS separator, removing myeloma plasma cells. Flow cytometry on an Attune NxT with CD138 antibodies was used to check the purity of the isolated cells. Total RNA was extracted with TRIzol reagent and quantified with a NanoDrop spectrophotometer. Paired RNA-seq and IR-seq were performed on the CD138-negative bone marrow sample of each patient. The cysteine opens and the phenylalanine closes a CDR3 of 16 amino acids. CDR3 DNA only is kept here, 48 bases in frame from base 1. CDR1 and CDR2 are drawn from the germline V gene: SGHRS, YFSETQ. V was cut back by 3 bases and J by 0 bases, leaving a gap of 13 bases between them.

Starting from roughly 370 ng RNA, TCR libraries were constructed with the Immunoverse kit using molecular barcoded adaptors that cover the alpha/delta and beta/gamma chains. The same RNA used for transcriptome sequencing was used for TCR library preparation. An Illumina HiSeq 4000 with 2 x 150 cycles was used to sequence the TCR libraries. On the authors' methods: Using MiXCR, which included quality filtering and error correction, TCR reads were aligned to human V, D, J and C references and then assembled into CDR3 clonotypes. The tcR package in R was used for analysis of clonotype counts and gene usage diversity. Raw mapping reads were checked after the RNA-seq reads had been mapped by STAR aligner version 2.5.3a onto the human GRCh37 genome. IR-seq fastq files were randomly downsampled with Seqtk 1.3 to test the effect of sequencing depth on detected clonotypes. TCRdb trimmed the raw reads at Q25, called clones with MiXCR and kept productive beta chains. Every entry covers one CDR3 protein and lists the most common genes and DNA from its rows. TCRdb, not the authors, supplied the V and J calls. This sample has some 120,000 distinct CDR3 sequences in its table, and 13% of those were observed once. The ten largest clones take up approximately 11% of the sample.

The clonotype originates from a donor aged 40 or older with multiple myeloma. The receptor chain draws on TRBV5-1 and TRBJ2-1; a tentative D match to TRBD2 spans 5 bases. Source material: a population of CD138-negative cells sorted from bone marrow. The sample's cell subset or site label is to be understood as: bone marrow mononuclear cells depleted of CD138+ plasma/myeloma cells by negative magnetic selection. The CDR3 amino acid sequence is: CASSYNGISSYNEQFF. The base sequence is TGCGCCAGCAGCTACAACGGGATCAGCTCCTACAATGAGCAGTTCTTC. When the CDR3 is completed using the reference TRBV5-1 and TRBJ2-1 genes on either side, the full variable domain is KAGVTQTPRYLIKTRGQQVTLSCSPISGHRSVSWYQQTPGQGLQFLFEYFSETQRNKGNFPGRFSGRQFSNSRSEMNVSTLELGDSALYLCASSYNGISSYNEQFFGPGTRLTVL.